Given below is one T cell receptor (beta chain) in context. The data derive from a study of CD8+ T cells in alopecia areata. RNA extraction and reverse transcription yielded cDNA as sequencing template. The table came from immunoSEQ multiplex PCR; TCRdb's copy has only in-frame clones and leaves some out. The sample lists around 190,000 clones; more than 50% were seen once. Treatment reported: oral pan-JAK inhibitor, 5-10 mg twice daily. CDR1 and CDR2 (germline): SGDLS, YYNGEE. V trimming: 3 bases; J trimming: 2 bases; junction bases outside the gene matches: 10. CDR3 length: 17 residues. The chain employs TRBV9 and TRBJ2-3; TRBD2 aligns across 9 bases. The source material was CD4+ T cells sorted from blood, sampled at week 24, from a patient treated with tofacitinib. This sequence was found in a human donor with alopecia areata. In nucleotides, the CDR3 is TGTGCCAGCAGCGCGGCCGTTCTAGCGGGGTACACAGATACGCAGTATTTT. Translation gives CASSAAVLAGYTDTQYF. The entire variable domain, with the rest obtained from reference TRBV9 and TRBJ2-3, is as follows: DSGVTQTPKHLITATGQRVTLRCSPRSGDLSVYWYQQSLDQGLQFLIQYYNGEERAKGNILERFSAQQFPDLHSELNLSSLELGDSALYFCASSAAVLAGYTDTQYFGPGTRLTVL.